A single sample gave rise to the 10 T cell receptor beta chains below, sequenced in a study of blood T cell repertoires in COVID-19. Sequencing used immunoSEQ multiplex PCR; TCRdb keeps in-frame clones, though not all of them. In the table there are about 400,000 clones, approximately 88% of which are singletons. Sequencing was performed on peripheral blood. The receptors were sampled from a middle-aged man with acute or convalescent COVID-19.

V gene TRBV13 combines with J gene TRBJ2-3, with 8 nucleotides matching TRBD2. Trimming removed 7 bases from V and 3 bases from J; junction bases left unmatched: 21. The germline gives CDR1 PRHDT, CDR2 FYEKMQ (reference sequence). The CDR3 is made up of 19 amino acids. The CDR3 region is CASTNRLAGLRPSTDTQYF. CDR3 nucleotides: TGTGCCAGCACAAACCGATTAGCGGGACTCAGGCCTTCGACAGATACGCAGTATTTT.

This clone has a single count. The chain recombines TRBV19 with TRBJ1-1, with 10 bases identical to TRBD1. V shed 6 bases, J shed 6 bases, and the junction held 7 bases outside the gene matches. Germline loops: CDR1 LNHDA, CDR2 SQIVND (reference sequence). This CDR3 has 14 amino acids. The CDR3 DNA sequence: TGTGCCAGTAGGAGACAGGGGGCCGGGGCTGAAGCTTTCTTT. As protein: CASRRQGAGAEAFF.

The V gene is TRBV3-1 (or the pseudogene TRBV3-2), the J gene TRBJ2-7, with 7 bases matching TRBD2. CDR3 size: 14 residues. Germline trimming cut 4 bases from V and 2 bases from J; bases unmatched to any gene: 5. Per germline, CDR1 LGHDT and CDR2 YNNKEL (reference sequence). The CDR3 DNA sequence: TGTGCCAGCAGCCCCGGGGAGGGAGCCTACGAGCAGTACTTC. Translating it yields CASSPGEGAYEQYF.

The chain joins TRBV30 to TRBJ1-1, with 10 bases identical to TRBD1. Germline trimming cut 2 bases from V and 4 bases from J; bases unmatched to any gene: 13. The CDR3 loop spans 17 amino acids. Germline lookup yields CDR1 GTSNPN and CDR2 SVGIG (reference sequence). The CDR3 is CAWSPYRDRGGTTEAFF. CDR3 sequence (DNA): TGTGCCTGGAGTCCATACCGGGACAGGGGAGGGACCACTGAAGCTTTCTTT.

The V call is TRBV9, the J call TRBJ2-3; 7 bases align to TRBD2. The V gene's germline CDR1 is SGDLS and CDR2 YYNGEE. V shed 1 base, J shed 4 bases, and the junction held 6 bases outside the gene matches. This CDR3 contains 15 residues. The CDR3 region has the DNA TGTGCCAGCAGCGTACTGACTAGCCCCCCAGATACGCAGTATTTT. This codes for CASSVLTSPPDTQYF.

The CDR3 DNA is TGTGCCAGCGGCTCCAGGCGGACAATGAACACCGGGGAGCTGTTTTTT. It is translated as CASGSRRTMNTGELFF. The chain links TRBV28 to TRBJ2-2; tentative D call: TRBD1 (5 bases). V dropped 8 bases and J dropped 1 base, with 17 bases sitting between them. There are 16 residues in the CDR3. Germline V gene sequence: CDR1 MDHEN, CDR2 SYDVKM. Full variable domain (outside the CDR3, taken from reference TRBV28 and TRBJ2-2): DVKVTQSSRYLVKRTGEKVFLECVQDMDHENMFWYRQDPGLGLRLIYFSYDVKMKEKGDIPEGYSVSREKKERFSLILESASTNQTSMYLCASGSRRTMNTGELFFGEGSRLTVL.

As to this clone: Mismatch with germline at one junction end may stem from a read error. The chain is built from TRBV5-1 and TRBJ1-4; TRBD1 matches 10 bases. The CDR3 covers 13 residues. CDR1 is SGHRS, CDR2 YFSETQ, per germline. In nucleotides, the CDR3 is TGCGCCTGCAGACAGGGGGCTGATGAAAAACTGTTTTTT. Protein: CACRQGADEKLFF.

In DNA, the CDR3 is TGCGCCAGCAGTCTCGGGGATTCGACCTATGGCTACACCTTC. Translation gives CASSLGDSTYGYTF. This sequence joins TRBV4-3 and TRBJ1-2; D uncertain. Trimming took off 6 bases at V and 4 bases at J, with 15 bases between the two ends. The CDR3 is 14 residues long. Germline assignment: CDR1 LGHNA and CDR2 YSLEER.

The rearrangement uses TRBV15 and TRBJ2-7; 14 bases are a match to TRBD2. This CDR3 spans 18 amino acids. CDR1 is LNHNV and CDR2 is YYDKDF in the germline V gene (reference sequence). Trimming took 1 base from V and 0 from J; bases not matched to a gene: 5. The CDR3 coding sequence is TGTGCCACCAGCAGAGGACTAGCGGGAGGGCCGAGCTCCTACGAGCAGTACTTC. Translated, it gives CATSRGLAGGPSSYEQYF.

The rearrangement links TRBV18 to TRBJ2-7; D remains unclear. Germline CDR1 KGHSH, CDR2 LQKENI. Trimming took 0 bases from V and 2 from J, leaving 8 bases between them. The CDR3 has 14 amino acids. CDR3 loop: CASSPPSGPYEQYF. The CDR3, as DNA: TGTGCCAGCTCACCACCGTCAGGCCCCTACGAGCAGTACTTC.